This T cell receptor beta chain stems from a study of T cells in Graves' hyperthyroidism and ophthalmopathy. For Graves' hyperthyroidism to be stable, ophthalmopathy could not progress within 18 months. Those with hyperthyroidism were 18 to 65 years old, newly diagnosed, and ill for under 2 months. This clonotype was found many times. RNA transcripts served as the template for amplifying TCR beta CDR3 regions. First-round RT-PCR with HTBI primers amplified the TCR CDR3 region. Each CDR3 protein is one row after TCRdb ran MiXCR on the multiplex PCR reads. The sample comprises 600,000 or so distinct CDR3 sequences, roughly 15% of which are singletons, and 3% to 4% rests with the top ten. In germline, CDR1 is DFQATT, CDR2 SNEGSKA (reference sequence). This CDR3 has 17 amino acids. V was pared by 3 bases and J by 4 bases, with 17 bases of the junction left unmatched.

The source material was blood. This rearrangement joins TRBV20-1 to TRBJ2-7, with 8 bases aligning to TRBD2. This clonotype originated in a woman aged 25 to 39 with Graves' hyperthyroidism. CDR3 sequence (DNA): TGCAGTGCTAGTGGACGGGAGGCCCAGCGGGAGACATACGAGCAGTACTTC. Its protein is CSASGREAQRETYEQYF.